Listed below are T cell receptor beta chains from one sample, sequenced in a study of shared clonotypes between healthy human individuals. TCRdb's copy holds only in-frame clones and misses some; the assay was immunoSEQ multiplex PCR. In the table there are over a million clones, about 96% of which are singletons. The sample comprised naive CD4+ T cells sorted from blood. The receptors shown here come from a man between 25 and 39 years old in good health. Both conserved end residues are part of each CDR3. The order of the fields is V gene, clone size, J gene, D gene, CDR3 DNA, CDR3 protein. A D gene is named only where the DNA matches it firmly. Clone size is not always given. Where it is, it says once, few, many or a class for expanded clones.

v_call: TRBV6-5; clone_size: NA; j_call: TRBJ2-2; d_call: NA; cdr3_nt: TGTGCCAGCAGCCAGCGGGGGGAGCTGTTTTTT; cdr3_aa: CASSQRGELFF
v_call: TRBV7-6; clone_size: NA; j_call: TRBJ2-7; d_call: NA; cdr3_nt: TGTGCCAGCAGCCACCCTCGAGGCACCTCCTCATCCGAGCAGTACTTC; cdr3_aa: CASSHPRGTSSSEQYF
v_call: TRBV6-6; clone_size: NA; j_call: TRBJ2-2; d_call: TRBD1; cdr3_nt: TGTGCCAGCAGTTCCCGGACAGGGCGGCACGGGGAGCTGTTTTTT; cdr3_aa: CASSSRTGRHGELFF
v_call: TRBV7-6; clone_size: NA; j_call: TRBJ2-7; d_call: NA; cdr3_nt: TGTGCCAGCAGTCCTAGGTTCCGGACAGCCTACGAGCAGTACTTC; cdr3_aa: CASSPRFRTAYEQYF
v_call: TRBV28; clone_size: NA; j_call: TRBJ1-2; d_call: TRBD1; cdr3_nt: TGTGCCAGCAGGGACAGGGGGCCATATGGCTACACCTTC; cdr3_aa: CASRDRGPYGYTF
v_call: TRBV7-3; clone_size: once; j_call: TRBJ2-2; d_call: NA; cdr3_nt: TGTGCCAGCACCTTAGGCCTGAACACCGGGGAGCTGTTTTTT; cdr3_aa: CASTLGLNTGELFF
v_call: TRBV27; clone_size: NA; j_call: TRBJ1-1; d_call: NA; cdr3_nt: TGTGCCAGCAGTCTAGCCACCCATTACACTGAAGCTTTCTTT; cdr3_aa: CASSLATHYTEAFF
v_call: TRBV10-2; clone_size: NA; j_call: TRBJ2-7; d_call: NA; cdr3_nt: TGCGCCAGCAGTGAGGAACCGGGTTCCCCCTACGAGCAGTACTTC; cdr3_aa: CASSEEPGSPYEQYF
v_call: TRBV5-1; clone_size: NA; j_call: TRBJ1-3; d_call: TRBD1; cdr3_nt: TGCGCCAGCAGCTTGGCGGGACAGGGGTTTGGAAACACCATATATTTT; cdr3_aa: CASSLAGQGFGNTIYF
v_call: TRBV5-1; clone_size: once; j_call: TRBJ2-1; d_call: NA; cdr3_nt: TGCGCCAGCAGCGCCGGTCAGGTCCGGGCACCCTACAATGAGCAGTTCTTC; cdr3_aa: CASSAGQVRAPYNEQFF
v_call: TRBV27; clone_size: NA; j_call: TRBJ2-7; d_call: TRBD2; cdr3_nt: TGTGCCAGCAGTTTATTACCCCAGGGCGGGAGGGCAGGCTACGAGCAGTACTTC; cdr3_aa: CASSLLPQGGRAGYEQYF
v_call: TRBV7-2; clone_size: few; j_call: TRBJ1-2; d_call: NA; cdr3_nt: TGTGCCAGCAGCTTAATGCAGGCGGCTAACTATGGCTACACCTTC; cdr3_aa: CASSLMQAANYGYTF
v_call: TRBV7-2; clone_size: NA; j_call: TRBJ1-2; d_call: NA; cdr3_nt: TGTGCCAGCAGCTTAGCTGGGCAGTATGGCTACACCTTC; cdr3_aa: CASSLAGQYGYTF
v_call: TRBV2; clone_size: once; j_call: TRBJ2-5; d_call: NA; cdr3_nt: TGTGCCAGCAGTGAAAGAGGACAAGAGACCCAGTACTTC; cdr3_aa: CASSERGQETQYF
v_call: TRBV10-3; clone_size: NA; j_call: TRBJ2-1; d_call: NA; cdr3_nt: TGTGCCATCAGAAAGTCTACAGGGTATGGGGATGAGCAGTTCTTC; cdr3_aa: CAIRKSTGYGDEQFF
v_call: TRBV6-1; clone_size: few; j_call: TRBJ1-2; d_call: NA; cdr3_nt: TGTGCCAGCAGCCCCGGGACGTTGAACTATGGCTACACCTTC; cdr3_aa: CASSPGTLNYGYTF
v_call: TRBV5-1; clone_size: NA; j_call: TRBJ1-1; d_call: TRBD1; cdr3_nt: TGCGCCAGCAGCTTGGATCAGGGGGCGGACACTGAAGCTTTCTTT; cdr3_aa: CASSLDQGADTEAFF
v_call: TRBV30; clone_size: NA; j_call: TRBJ2-2; d_call: TRBD2; cdr3_nt: TGTGCCTGGAGCGGGAGGCCAAACACCGGGGAGCTGTTTTTT; cdr3_aa: CAWSGRPNTGELFF
v_call: TRBV27; clone_size: NA; j_call: TRBJ2-7; d_call: TRBD1; cdr3_nt: TGTGCCAGCAGACGACAACAGGGGTCCTCCTACGAGCAGTACTTC; cdr3_aa: CASRRQQGSSYEQYF
v_call: TRBV28; clone_size: NA; j_call: TRBJ1-5; d_call: NA; cdr3_nt: TGTGCCAGCAGTTCTTCCGGGGCGCCGCCTTATACTAATCAGCCCCAGCATTTT; cdr3_aa: CASSSSGAPPYTNQPQHF
v_call: TRBV5-1; clone_size: NA; j_call: TRBJ1-3; d_call: TRBD1; cdr3_nt: TGCGCCAGCAGCCCAGACAGGGTTGGTGGAAACACCATATATTTT; cdr3_aa: CASSPDRVGGNTIYF
v_call: TRBV9; clone_size: NA; j_call: TRBJ2-3; d_call: NA; cdr3_nt: TGTGCCAGCAGCGTAGTGGGGGTTATTCCAGATACGCAGTATTTT; cdr3_aa: CASSVVGVIPDTQYF
v_call: TRBV5-5; clone_size: NA; j_call: TRBJ2-3; d_call: NA; cdr3_nt: TGTGCCAGCAGCTTGTTGAGGGAGGCTACACAGTATTTT; cdr3_aa: CASSLLREATQYF
v_call: TRBV2; clone_size: NA; j_call: TRBJ1-5; d_call: TRBD1; cdr3_nt: TGTGCCAGCAGTAGCCGGACAGGGACCTATCAGCCCCAGCATTTT; cdr3_aa: CASSSRTGTYQPQHF
v_call: TRBV29-1; clone_size: NA; j_call: TRBJ1-1; d_call: TRBD1; cdr3_nt: TGCAGCGTTGAAGTTAGGGACAGAGCTTTCTTT; cdr3_aa: CSVEVRDRAFF
v_call: TRBV28; clone_size: NA; j_call: TRBJ2-7; d_call: TRBD2; cdr3_nt: TGTGCCAGCAGTTCGTCTAGCGGGATAAACTACGAGCAGTACTTC; cdr3_aa: CASSSSSGINYEQYF
v_call: TRBV28; clone_size: NA; j_call: TRBJ2-1; d_call: TRBD1; cdr3_nt: TGTGCCAGCAGACCCGGACAGGGTTTATACAATGAGCAGTTCTTC; cdr3_aa: CASRPGQGLYNEQFF
v_call: TRBV9; clone_size: NA; j_call: TRBJ2-4; d_call: NA; cdr3_nt: TGTGCCAGCAGCGTAGGGGCGGAGCCCAAAAACATTCAGTACTTC; cdr3_aa: CASSVGAEPKNIQYF
v_call: TRBV7-3; clone_size: NA; j_call: TRBJ1-1; d_call: TRBD1; cdr3_nt: TGTGCCAGCAGCCCCAGGGGGACACTTGTAGGCACTGAAGCTTTCTTT; cdr3_aa: CASSPRGTLVGTEAFF
v_call: TRBV18; clone_size: NA; j_call: TRBJ2-2; d_call: NA; cdr3_nt: TGTGCCAGCTCACCACGACAGGACTACACCGGGGAGCTGTTTTTT; cdr3_aa: CASSPRQDYTGELFF
v_call: TRBV5-6; clone_size: once; j_call: TRBJ2-1; d_call: NA; cdr3_nt: TGTGCCAGCAGCAGATGGACTCTCCCCCATGCACGCAATGAGCAGTTCTTC; cdr3_aa: CASSRWTLPHARNEQFF
v_call: TRBV18; clone_size: NA; j_call: TRBJ1-2; d_call: NA; cdr3_nt: TGTGCCAGCTCACCAGTCCGGGACGCTGGCTACACCTTC; cdr3_aa: CASSPVRDAGYTF
v_call: TRBV28; clone_size: NA; j_call: TRBJ2-7; d_call: NA; cdr3_nt: TGTGCCAGCAGTCGCAACCGCGAGCAGTACTTC; cdr3_aa: CASSRNREQYF
v_call: TRBV5-1; clone_size: NA; j_call: TRBJ2-5; d_call: NA; cdr3_nt: TGCGCCAGCAGCTTCATGGATTCGAAGATTGAGACCCAGTACTTC; cdr3_aa: CASSFMDSKIETQYF
v_call: TRBV5-6; clone_size: NA; j_call: TRBJ2-2; d_call: TRBD2; cdr3_nt: TGTGCCAGCAGCCGTGGACTAGCGGTTACGGGGACCGGGGAGCTGTTTTTT; cdr3_aa: CASSRGLAVTGTGELFF
v_call: TRBV2; clone_size: NA; j_call: TRBJ1-5; d_call: TRBD1; cdr3_nt: TGTGCCAGTGGACAGGGGGTTGATCAGCCCCAGCATTTT; cdr3_aa: CASGQGVDQPQHF
v_call: TRBV12-5; clone_size: NA; j_call: TRBJ2-2; d_call: NA; cdr3_nt: TGTGCTAGTGGTTTGATGCAGGGGAGGCCCGGGGAGCTGTTTTTT; cdr3_aa: CASGLMQGRPGELFF
v_call: TRBV9; clone_size: NA; j_call: TRBJ2-3; d_call: TRBD2; cdr3_nt: TGTGCCAGCAGCGTGGCGGGACTAGCGGGAAGGACAGATACGCAGTATTTT; cdr3_aa: CASSVAGLAGRTDTQYF
v_call: TRBV7-2; clone_size: once; j_call: TRBJ2-3; d_call: TRBD2; cdr3_nt: TGTGCCAGCAGCCAAATAGCGGGTAGCACAGATACGCAGTATTTT; cdr3_aa: CASSQIAGSTDTQYF
v_call: TRBV5-5; clone_size: NA; j_call: TRBJ2-7; d_call: NA; cdr3_nt: TGTGCCAGCAGCTTCGCGGATACCTACGAGCAGTACTTC; cdr3_aa: CASSFADTYEQYF
v_call: TRBV5-1; clone_size: NA; j_call: TRBJ2-7; d_call: TRBD1; cdr3_nt: TGCGCCAGCAGGGGAAGAGGACAGGGGAACTACGAGCAGTACTTC; cdr3_aa: CASRGRGQGNYEQYF
v_call: TRBV19; clone_size: once; j_call: TRBJ1-1; d_call: NA; cdr3_nt: TGTGCCAGTAGTATGCTCACTGAAGCTTTCTTT; cdr3_aa: CASSMLTEAFF
v_call: TRBV5-5; clone_size: NA; j_call: TRBJ2-2; d_call: NA; cdr3_nt: TGTGCCAGCAGCTTGGACCCACACACCGGGGAGCTGTTTTTT; cdr3_aa: CASSLDPHTGELFF
v_call: TRBV5-5; clone_size: once; j_call: TRBJ2-1; d_call: TRBD2; cdr3_nt: TGTGCCAGCAGCCATCCAGGCCTAACTAGCGGGAGAAACAATGAGCAGTTCTTC; cdr3_aa: CASSHPGLTSGRNNEQFF
v_call: TRBV29-1; clone_size: NA; j_call: TRBJ2-7; d_call: TRBD2; cdr3_nt: TGCAGCGGGCGGACTAGCGGACCCAAGCAGTACTTC; cdr3_aa: CSGRTSGPKQYF
v_call: TRBV27; clone_size: NA; j_call: TRBJ2-5; d_call: NA; cdr3_nt: TGTGCCAGCAGTAATAAGCGGGTTCAAGAGACCCAGTACTTC; cdr3_aa: CASSNKRVQETQYF
v_call: TRBV5-1; clone_size: NA; j_call: TRBJ2-7; d_call: TRBD1; cdr3_nt: TGCGCCAGCAGGAGGACAGGGGGCGCGTTGGATTTCGAGCAGTACTTC; cdr3_aa: CASRRTGGALDFEQYF
v_call: TRBV2; clone_size: NA; j_call: TRBJ2-2; d_call: NA; cdr3_nt: TGTGCCAGCAGTGAATTAGATGGCACCGGGGAGCTGTTTTTT; cdr3_aa: CASSELDGTGELFF
v_call: TRBV21-1; clone_size: NA; j_call: TRBJ2-5; d_call: NA; cdr3_nt: TGTGCCAGCAGCAAAGGACCTCTTCCAGAGACCCAGTACTTC; cdr3_aa: CASSKGPLPETQYF
v_call: TRBV6-1; clone_size: NA; j_call: TRBJ2-1; d_call: TRBD2; cdr3_nt: TGTGCCAGCAGTGGACTAGCGGGATTTTCCTACAATGAGCAGTTCTTC; cdr3_aa: CASSGLAGFSYNEQFF
v_call: TRBV28; clone_size: once; j_call: TRBJ2-1; d_call: NA; cdr3_nt: TGTGCCAGCTCCAGAACCTACAATGAGCAGTTCTTC; cdr3_aa: CASSRTYNEQFF
v_call: TRBV18; clone_size: NA; j_call: TRBJ2-3; d_call: NA; cdr3_nt: TGTGCCAGCTCACCGGTACTCTCTCTGACAGATACGCAGTATTTT; cdr3_aa: CASSPVLSLTDTQYF
v_call: TRBV19; clone_size: NA; j_call: TRBJ2-6; d_call: TRBD1; cdr3_nt: TGTGCCAGTAGTTTCCGAGGGACAGGGTATCCTGGGGCCAACGTCCTGACTTTC; cdr3_aa: CASSFRGTGYPGANVLTF
v_call: TRBV9; clone_size: NA; j_call: TRBJ2-1; d_call: TRBD2; cdr3_nt: TGTGCCAGCAGCGTAGTAGCGGGATCATCCTACAATGAGCAGTTCTTC; cdr3_aa: CASSVVAGSSYNEQFF
v_call: TRBV5-4; clone_size: once; j_call: TRBJ2-3; d_call: TRBD2; cdr3_nt: TGTGCCAGCAGCCCCCGACTAGCGGGGGATGCAGATACGCAGTATTTT; cdr3_aa: CASSPRLAGDADTQYF
v_call: TRBV10-3; clone_size: NA; j_call: TRBJ2-5; d_call: NA; cdr3_nt: TGTGCCATCAGTGGCACACTACGGAGGGGCCAAGAGACCCAGTACTTC; cdr3_aa: CAISGTLRRGQETQYF